These T cell receptor beta chains were read from a single sample in a study of cytomegalovirus exposure and HLA in healthy donors. Sequencing was performed with immunoSEQ multiplex PCR; in TCRdb, only in-frame clones are kept and a portion is missing. The sample has 100,000 to 150,000 clones; 70% to 90% are singletons. Sample: PBMCs. Every receptor here comes from a woman younger than 30 in good health and CMV-seronegative. The CDR3 runs from the conserved cysteine through the conserved F or W. D genes are given only for firm matches. Clone size, where shown, is once, few, many, or a class for clones that have expanded.

size,J,D,V,CDR3,DNA
NA,TRBJ2-5,TRBD2,TRBV7-3,CASSLGGGLQETQYF,TGTGCCAGCAGCTTAGGCGGGGGGCTCCAAGAGACCCAGTACTTC
NA,TRBJ2-1,TRBD2,TRBV27,CASSSTLAGRGYNEQFF,TGTGCCAGCAGTTCAACCCTAGCCGGGAGGGGTTACAATGAGCAGTTCTTC
NA,TRBJ1-6,NA,TRBV2,CASSLGQLNSPLHF,TGTGCCAGCAGTTTAGGACAACTAAATTCACCCCTCCACTTT
NA,TRBJ2-7,NA,TRBV13,CASSLRVSYYEQYF,TGTGCCAGCAGCTTACGGGTCTCCTACTACGAGCAGTACTTC
NA,TRBJ2-1,TRBD1,TRBV6-1,CASYGTGGFYEQFF,TGTGCCAGCTATGGGACAGGGGGCTTCTATGAGCAGTTCTTC
once,TRBJ1-1,NA,TRBV11-2,CASTYGGATEAFF,TGTGCCAGCACCTACGGGGGAGCCACTGAAGCTTTCTTT
NA,TRBJ2-7,NA,TRBV7-2,CASSFGGSGSYEQYF,TGTGCCAGCAGCTTCGGAGGGTCCGGCTCCTACGAGCAGTACTTC
NA,TRBJ2-7,TRBD2,TRBV28,CASRGLAYEQYF,TGTGCCAGCAGGGGACTAGCTTACGAGCAGTACTTC
NA,TRBJ2-5,TRBD2,TRBV11-2,CASSLGREVETQYF,TGTGCCAGCAGCCTAGGGAGGGAAGTGGAGACCCAGTACTTC
NA,TRBJ2-7,TRBD2,TRBV28,CASSLDTSVTSSYEQYF,TGTGCCAGCAGTTTAGACACTAGCGTGACCAGCTCCTACGAGCAGTACTTC
NA,TRBJ2-5,TRBD2,TRBV9,CASSVEGSGIQETQYF,TGTGCCAGCAGCGTAGAAGGTAGCGGGATTCAAGAGACCCAGTACTTC
NA,TRBJ2-7,NA,TRBV15,CATSRDRSAGGEQYF,TGTGCCACCAGCAGAGATCGATCAGCCGGGGGCGAGCAGTACTTC
NA,TRBJ2-7,NA,TRBV1,CTSSQGTSGSSYEQYF,TGCACCAGCAGCCAGGGGACTAGCGGGAGCTCCTACGAGCAGTACTTC
NA,TRBJ2-1,TRBD2,TRBV11-3,CASSFLLAGGGDEQFF,TGTGCCAGCAGCTTCTTACTAGCGGGAGGTGGTGATGAGCAGTTCTTC
NA,TRBJ2-7,NA,TRBV27,CASSLAMGGLSEQYF,TGTGCCAGCAGTTTAGCTATGGGGGGTTTGTCCGAGCAGTACTTC
once,TRBJ2-1,TRBD2,TRBV7-9,CASRVLASSGRAGYEQFF,TGTGCCAGCAGGGTACTAGCGTCTAGCGGGAGGGCCGGGTATGAGCAGTTCTTC
NA,TRBJ2-1,NA,TRBV27,CASRQGGEQFF,TGTGCCAGCAGACAGGGCGGTGAGCAGTTCTTC
NA,TRBJ2-7,NA,TRBV5-6,CASSIGLSYEQYF,TGTGCCAGCAGCATCGGACTTAGCTACGAGCAGTACTTC
NA,TRBJ1-5,NA,TRBV21-1,CASSPQGQGDQPQHF,TGTGCCAGCAGCCCGCAGGGACAGGGAGATCAGCCCCAGCATTTT
NA,TRBJ1-1,NA,TRBV5-1,CASSLGQMNTEAFF,TGCGCCAGCAGCTTGGGGCAGATGAACACTGAAGCTTTCTTT
NA,TRBJ2-3,TRBD2,TRBV5-1,CASSLISRGGTDTQYF,TGCGCCAGCAGCTTGATATCGCGGGGGGGAACAGATACGCAGTATTTT
NA,TRBJ2-7,NA,TRBV19,CASSTRGVGYEQYF,TGTGCCAGTAGTACCAGGGGTGTTGGCTACGAGCAGTACTTC
NA,TRBJ2-3,TRBD2,TRBV5-1,CATQWRGDRDTQYF,TGCGCCACCCAGTGGCGGGGGGACCGAGATACGCAGTATTTT
NA,TRBJ2-3,TRBD1,TRBV2,CASSRDRSTDTQYF,TGTGCCAGCAGCCGGGACAGAAGCACAGATACGCAGTATTTT
NA,TRBJ2-7,TRBD2,TRBV5-4,CASRSLAGSSYEQYF,TGTGCCAGCAGGAGTCTAGCGGGCAGCTCCTACGAGCAGTACTTC
NA,TRBJ2-5,NA,TRBV4-1,CASSQEGAPQETQYF,TGCGCCAGCAGCCAAGAAGGGGCCCCCCAAGAGACCCAGTACTTC
NA,TRBJ2-7,NA,TRBV6-5,CASSYSAGVSSYEQYF,TGTGCCAGCAGTTACTCGGCGGGCGTTAGCTCCTACGAGCAGTACTTC
NA,TRBJ2-7,TRBD2,TRBV7-9,CASSFSPRSGRAYEQYF,TGTGCCAGCAGCTTTAGCCCCAGAAGCGGGAGGGCCTACGAGCAGTACTTC
NA,TRBJ2-7,TRBD1,TRBV28,CASTGTGSTYEQYF,TGTGCCAGCACTGGGACAGGGTCTACCTACGAGCAGTACTTC
NA,TRBJ2-5,TRBD2,TRBV11-3,CASSLLTSGRQETQYF,TGTGCCAGCAGCTTACTGACTAGCGGGAGACAAGAGACCCAGTACTTC
NA,TRBJ2-2,TRBD2,TRBV18,CASSPPARTSATTGELFF,TGTGCCAGCTCACCACCAGCCCGGACTAGCGCCACTACCGGGGAGCTGTTTTTT
NA,TRBJ1-2,NA,TRBV6-1,CATTSQARRLGYTF,TGTGCCACCACGTCGCAGGCCCGTCGTTTAGGCTACACCTTC
NA,TRBJ1-5,TRBD1,TRBV2,CASRRQGTENQPQHF,TGTGCCAGCAGGCGACAGGGGACAGAAAATCAGCCCCAGCATTTT
NA,TRBJ2-5,NA,TRBV6-5,CASSALGGGSLAQYF,TGTGCCAGCAGTGCGCTGGGGGGCGGGAGTTTGGCCCAGTACTTC
NA,TRBJ2-7,NA,TRBV29-1,CSVEDSRGYEQYF,TGCAGCGTTGAAGATAGCAGGGGCTACGAGCAGTACTTC
NA,TRBJ2-2,TRBD2,TRBV4-2,CASSLGTSGGTNTGELFF,TGTGCCAGCAGCCTCGGGACTAGCGGGGGGACCAACACCGGGGAGCTGTTTTTT
NA,TRBJ2-3,TRBD2,TRBV13,CASSLGGILGSTDTQYF,TGTGCCAGCAGCTTGGGGGGGATTTTGGGATCCACAGATACGCAGTATTTT
NA,TRBJ2-3,TRBD1,TRBV11-2,CASSPLVLITGADTQYF,TGTGCCAGCAGCCCCCTAGTATTGATCACAGGGGCAGATACGCAGTATTTT
NA,TRBJ1-2,NA,TRBV30,CAWGRDTNYGYTF,TGTGCCTGGGGCCGGGACACTAACTATGGCTACACCTTC
NA,TRBJ2-7,NA,TRBV4-2,CASSQDRGSEQYF,TGTGCCAGCAGCCAAGATAGGGGGTCCGAGCAGTACTTC
NA,TRBJ1-1,NA,TRBV5-1,CASSPRGYTEAFF,TGCGCCAGCAGCCCCAGGGGATACACTGAAGCTTTCTTT
NA,TRBJ2-5,TRBD2,TRBV11-2,CASSWGGEETQYF,TGTGCCAGCAGCTGGGGGGGTGAAGAGACCCAGTACTTC
NA,TRBJ1-3,TRBD1,TRBV9,CASSPGQAISGNTIYF,TGTGCCAGCAGCCCGGGACAGGCGATCTCTGGAAACACCATATATTTT
NA,TRBJ2-2,TRBD1,TRBV7-2,CASSKTAGQGRTGELFF,TGTGCCAGCAGCAAAACGGCGGGACAGGGTCGAACCGGGGAGCTGTTTTTT
NA,TRBJ1-1,NA,TRBV7-9,CASSPSLARSTEAFF,TGTGCCAGCAGCCCCTCCCTGGCTCGGAGCACTGAAGCTTTCTTT
once,TRBJ2-1,TRBD2,TRBV4-3,CASSQGLAGEYEQFF,TGCGCCAGCAGCCAGGGACTAGCGGGAGAGTATGAGCAGTTCTTC
NA,TRBJ2-7,TRBD2,TRBV6-6,CASSYPSGTKGPEQYF,TGTGCCAGCAGTTACCCTTCCGGGACTAAAGGCCCCGAGCAGTACTTC
NA,TRBJ2-1,NA,TRBV6-1,CASSEVSVGLDEQFF,TGTGCCAGCAGTGAAGTTTCAGTTGGGCTTGATGAGCAGTTCTTC
NA,TRBJ1-6,TRBD1,TRBV6-1,CASSPDRVDSPLHF,TGTGCCAGCAGTCCGGACAGGGTAGACTCACCCCTCCACTTT
once,TRBJ2-7,TRBD2,TRBV4-2,CASSQSPWREGGSEQYF,TGTGCCAGCAGCCAGTCTCCTTGGCGGGAGGGAGGGAGCGAGCAGTACTTC
NA,TRBJ1-2,NA,TRBV29-1,CSVEAGGGTYGYTF,TGCAGCGTTGAAGCGGGGGGAGGGACCTATGGCTACACCTTC
NA,TRBJ1-4,NA,TRBV5-8,CASSAGQLSTNEKLFF,TGTGCCAGCAGCGCCGGACAGCTATCAACTAATGAAAAACTGTTTTTT
NA,TRBJ1-1,TRBD1,TRBV14,CASSHTDRGAEAFF,TGTGCCAGCAGCCATACGGACAGGGGCGCTGAAGCTTTCTTT
NA,TRBJ2-3,TRBD2,TRBV27,CASSFGLGLAGDTQYF,TGTGCCAGCAGTTTTGGCCTGGGACTAGCGGGAGATACGCAGTATTTT
NA,TRBJ1-5,NA,TRBV6-5,CASRLLQGQPQHF,TGTGCCAGCAGACTCCTACAGGGTCAGCCCCAGCATTTT
NA,TRBJ2-3,TRBD2,TRBV28,CASSPHSLAGVDSTDTQYF,TGTGCCAGCAGTCCCCACTCTCTAGCGGGTGTCGATAGCACAGATACGCAGTATTTT
many,TRBJ1-5,NA,TRBV6-1,CASSDVPGGGNQPQHF,TGTGCCAGCAGTGACGTCCCGGGGGGAGGCAATCAGCCCCAGCATTTT
NA,TRBJ2-1,NA,TRBV18,CASSPPSTASEQFF,TGTGCCAGCTCACCACCATCAACAGCTTCGGAGCAGTTCTTC
NA,TRBJ1-1,NA,TRBV18,CASSDSGNTEAFF,TGTGCCAGCTCGGACAGTGGGAACACTGAAGCTTTCTTT